Presented here are 11 T cell receptor beta chains from one specimen sequenced in a study of T cell repertoires in cytomegalovirus infection. These receptors' antigens are unknown. MiXCR, applied by TCRdb to the reads, yields one record per CDR3 protein. The repertoire holds around 340,000 distinct CDR3 sequences, with 25% to 30% as singletons. The starting material was cultured PBMCs, obtained from culture after CMV antigen stimulation. Source of these receptors: a human donor in good health (CMV status not recorded). Some clones in this sample may be carry-over from other donors' samples.

The chain couples TRBV20-1 to TRBJ1-1; D remains ambiguous. This CDR3 is 14 amino acids long. Trimming took off 0 bases at V and 0 bases at J, with 8 bases between the two ends. CDR1 is DFQATT, CDR2 SNEGSKA, per germline (reference sequence). The CDR3 spells CSARDNSMNTEAFF. For the CDR3, the DNA is TGCAGTGCTAGAGATAACAGCATGAACACTGAAGCTTTCTTT.

This clonotype was found a few times. V gene TRBV7-9 combines with J gene TRBJ1-5; weak D call: TRBD1 (5 bases). V was shortened by 1 base and J by 7 bases, with 11 bases between the two germline ends. Per the germline V gene, CDR1 is SEHNR and CDR2 is FQNEAQ (reference sequence). The CDR3 runs 14 residues. The CDR3 reads CASSLGGAGQPQHF. Here the CDR3 DNA reads TGTGCCAGCAGCTTAGGAGGGGCCGGGCAGCCCCAGCATTTT.

This clonotype has a count of ten or more. The chain is built from TRBV7-2 and TRBJ1-6; the D gene is possibly TRBD1 (5 bases). Trimming removed 1 base from V and 9 bases from J, with 10 bases in between. The CDR3 totals 14 residues. The germline V gene encodes CDR1 SGHTA and CDR2 FQGNSA. The CDR3, as DNA: TGTGCCAGCAGCTTAGGGGCAGGGATTTCACCCCTCCACTTT. This encodes CASSLGAGISPLHF.

This clonotype appeared a few times. This chain uses TRBV19 with TRBJ1-4, with D perhaps matching TRBD1 (6 bases). The V end was cut by 6 bases, the J end by 0 bases, with 11 bases between. CDR1 and CDR2 from the germline V gene are LNHDA and SQIVND (reference sequence). CDR3 length: 15 residues. CDR3 sequence (DNA): TGTGCCAGTAGGGTGAGGACAGCAACTAATGAAAAACTGTTTTTT. Translation: CASRVRTATNEKLFF.

This chain uses TRBV4-1 with TRBJ2-1; D gene ambiguous. V was cut by 3 bases and J by 3 bases, with 15 bases left in between. The germline V gene encodes CDR1 MGHRA and CDR2 YSYEKL. The CDR3 sequence is 16 residues long. The CDR3 region has the DNA TGCGCCAGCAGCCAGGCAGGCGCTCCCGGCTACAATGAGCAGTTCTTC. Translation: CASSQAGAPGYNEQFF.

This clonotype was seen more than once but under ten times. The J gene is TRBJ1-1, the V gene TRBV7-9; TRBD1 might be the D (6 bases). Trimming stripped 4 bases from V and 3 bases from J, with 15 bases between. The CDR3 is 15 residues long. The V gene's germline CDR1 is SEHNR and CDR2 FQNEAQ (reference sequence). CDR3 sequence reads: CASSSGGGSDTEAFF. The CDR3, as DNA: TGTGCCAGCAGCTCAGGAGGGGGATCCGACACTGAAGCTTTCTTT.

This chain links TRBV4-1 with TRBJ1-1; 7 bases map to TRBD1. There are 19 residues in the CDR3. Germline CDR1 is MGHRA and CDR2 is YSYEKL. Trimming cost V 5 bases and J 1 base; bases outside gene matches: 19. In DNA form, the CDR3 reads TGCGCCAGCAGCAACGCCGTTATGACAGGGAGGAAGTCGAACACTGAAGCTTTCTTT. It encodes CASSNAVMTGRKSNTEAFF.

The chain uses TRBV12-3 or TRBV12-4 and TRBJ2-3; no clear D gene. The CDR3 has 14 residues. Trimming took 5 bases from V and 4 from J, leaving 13 bases between them. DNA of the CDR3: TGTGCCAGCAGTACCGGGCCTCGAGCAGATACGCAGTATTTT. It translates to CASSTGPRADTQYF.

There are a few counts of this clonotype. The V call is TRBV25-1, the J call TRBJ2-3, with 8 bases that match TRBD2. Per the germline V gene, CDR1 is MGHDK and CDR2 is SYGVNS. J gave up 6 bases and V 4 bases, and 6 bases lay outside the gene matches. CDR3 length equals 14 residues. The CDR3 region has the DNA TGTGCCAGCAGTGTTGCGGGAGGACTGGATACGCAGTATTTT. Encoded protein: CASSVAGGLDTQYF.

This clonotype has ten or more counts. The chain joins TRBV7-6 to TRBJ2-6, with 9 positions matching TRBD1. Trimming at V came to 6 bases and at J to 3 bases, leaving 24 bases not matched to a gene. The germline CDR1 and CDR2 sequences are SGHVS and FNYEAQ. The CDR3 sequence is 22 residues long. CDR3 protein: CASSLLIFPGQGLYRGANVLTF. For the CDR3, the DNA is TGTGCCAGCAGTTTACTCATTTTCCCGGGACAGGGTCTTTACCGTGGGGCCAACGTCCTGACTTTC.

This clonotype has at least ten counts. The chain has TRBV7-2 and TRBJ2-5; D unclear. Germline values: CDR1 SGHTA, CDR2 FQGNSA. Trimming took off 1 base at V and 4 bases at J, with 7 bases between the two ends. The CDR3 runs 13 residues. CDR3 protein: CASSLGARETQYF. The CDR3 DNA follows: TGTGCCAGCAGCTTAGGAGCCAGAGAGACCCAGTACTTC.